This TCR beta chain was obtained from a study of human T cells and chemical hapten exposure (TCRdb year 2021). Some background on the complete study: For sensitization, 2% DPC in acetone was applied to a 2 cm by 2 cm area of upper inner arm skin. Throughout the roughly 23-week study period, patients were also given weekly therapeutic DPC doses on the scalp. Patch tests used Finn chambers with 0.01% DPC on the upper back, scored after 6 days by International Contact Dermatitis Research Group standards. The patient cohort, mostly female, included alopecia areata with under or over 50% scalp involvement, alopecia totalis and alopecia universalis. Libraries were combined into a pool for sequencing, and differences in TCR yield between samples came mainly from small differences in library volumes within the pool. This study followed changes in the peripheral blood TCR repertoire in vivo during primary and secondary sensitization of alopecia patients to the hapten diphenylcyclopropenone (DPC). Patient blood was sampled pre-sensitization (week 0) and at 2, 6 and about 24 weeks after DPC sensitization. Roughly 30 alopecia patients provided blood for TCR sequencing at one to four time points (pre-sensitization, 2, 6 and 24 weeks). The investigation overall reported the following: No change with DPC sensitization was found in the number of TCRs above 1 in 1000 frequency, and no evidence of global repertoire structure alterations was found. Alopecia, a presumed autoimmune disease, was present in all patients, so the immune response of the patients might differ from that of healthy individuals. Repeated subsampling changed both the strength of the expansion versus patch-test correlation and the threshold at which the correlation became significant. The number of PT1 expanded TCRs positively correlated with patch test score, significant at thresholds 8, 16 and 32 but not 4. Expanded TCRs formed significantly more large CDR3 similarity clusters than pre-sensitization or healthy control sets, consistent with antigen-driven responses.

The time point label, as the study defines it: patch test 3, about 24 weeks after DPC sensitization. In the paper's terms, the treatment or condition label means: therapeutic diphenylcyclopropenone sensitization with weekly scalp DPC. At every patch-test visit, the blood draw took place before the patch test was put on. Patients were eligible if aged 18 to 70, diagnosed with alopecia and judged suitable for DPC therapy, and pregnant patients were excluded. Total RNA was extracted from unfractionated whole blood that had been collected in Tempus Blood RNA tubes. The junction shows trimming of 6 bases on V and 7 bases on J, plus 13 bases between the germline ends. CDR1 DFQATT and CDR2 SNEGSKA were looked up in the germline V gene (reference sequence). The cysteine opens and the phenylalanine closes a CDR3 of 12 amino acids. The CDR3 DNA has 36 bases and is translated from base 1. This clonotype was seen many times. Its antigen target is currently unknown. Base quality data are lacking; no much larger clone is found one base away.

The receptor library was made with RACE. Sequencing took place on a NextSeq 500. During library preparation, unique molecular identifiers were attached to individual cDNA molecules so that TCRs could be counted in a quantitative, reproducible way. Each blood RNA sample was used to sequence both TCR alpha and TCR beta chains. The authors' analysis ran thus. Samples had a median of about 96,000 TCRs, with a range from about 23,224 to 690,600. The Decombinator software suite was used to annotate V, J and CDR3 in the TCR reads. For the PS versus PT1 abundance plots, all samples were subsampled to the same number of TCRs (28,000). Expanded TCRs were defined as absent before sensitization and observed at least eight times at the 2-week time point. TCRdb handled the public reads itself, with Q25 trimming in fastp and clone calling in MiXCR, and kept productive beta chains. Every entry covers one CDR3 protein and lists the most common genes and DNA from its rows. The authors' filters were not applied to this entry. A total of around 85,000 distinct CDR3 sequences appear in this sample, approximately 13% of them only once. The leading ten clones occupy 5.7% of the sample.

Recombination linked TRBV20-1 to TRBJ2-1, with no reliable assignment of the D segment. This receptor was identified in a woman aged 45-65 years with alopecia areata. Some clones in this sample may be carry-over from other donors' samples. The input for sequencing was whole blood, taken in connection with sensitization to the hapten diphenylcyclopropenone (DPC). Here the CDR3 is given as CSAPSFWNEQFF. DNA sequence: TGCAGTGCGCCAAGTTTTTGGAATGAGCAGTTCTTC.